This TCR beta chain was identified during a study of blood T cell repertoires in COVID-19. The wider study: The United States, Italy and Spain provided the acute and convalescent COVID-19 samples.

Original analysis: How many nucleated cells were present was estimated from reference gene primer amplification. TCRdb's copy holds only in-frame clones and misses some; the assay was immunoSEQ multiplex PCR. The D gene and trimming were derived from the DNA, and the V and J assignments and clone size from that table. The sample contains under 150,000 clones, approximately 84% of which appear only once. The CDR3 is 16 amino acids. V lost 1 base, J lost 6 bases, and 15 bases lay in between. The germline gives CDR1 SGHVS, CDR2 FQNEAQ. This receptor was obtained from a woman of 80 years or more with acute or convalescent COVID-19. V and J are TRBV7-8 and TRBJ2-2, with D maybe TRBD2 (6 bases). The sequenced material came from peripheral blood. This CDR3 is CASSLVSGTWAGELFF. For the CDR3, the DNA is TGTGCCAGCAGCTTAGTCTCTGGGACTTGGGCCGGGGAGCTGTTTTTT.